The subject of this entry is one T cell receptor beta chain. This sample stems from a study of blood T cell repertoires in COVID-19. About the research overall: COVID-19 samples, acute and convalescent, were from the United States, Italy and Spain. From T cells, B-cell-depleted T cells, or PBMCs came the material, which was cDNA or gDNA.

Germline V CDR1 and CDR2: KGHSH, LQKENI. The trim removed 3 bases at V and 5 bases at J, leaving 4 bases unmatched. This CDR3 has 16 residues. Sequenced by immunoSEQ multiplex PCR; TCRdb stores in-frame clones only, minus some. The data show roughly 220,000 clones, with about 86% seen just once and approximately 1.4% held by the top ten. Participants were placed into cohorts based on the clinical history they reported. The chain employs TRBV18 and TRBJ2-7; the match to TRBD2 covers 16 bases. Sequencing was carried out using PBMCs or T cells enriched from blood (not recorded which). This clonotype was obtained from a woman in her thirties or forties with acute COVID-19. In nucleotides, the CDR3 is TGTGCCAGCTCACCTCCGGGACTAGCGGGAGGGGACGAGCAGTACTTC. Its protein is CASSPPGLAGGDEQYF.